Presented here are 21 T cell receptor beta chains from one specimen sequenced in a study of Ad26.COV2.S vaccination and SARS-CoV-2 variants. This sample's treatment: some 19 received Ad26.COV2.S at low or high dose, single or two shots; 5 received placebo; per-sample allocation not given. The samples date from day 63 after the first vaccine or placebo injection. The data were produced by immunoSEQ multiplex PCR, yet TCRdb's version contains in-frame clones alone and is incomplete. The table records some 480,000 clones, around nine tenths of them present only once. The material was peripheral blood, obtained in a trial of Ad26.COV2.S vaccine versus placebo. These receptors were obtained from a person aged 18 to 59 who received the Ad26.COV2.S COVID-19 vaccine or a placebo.

The chain has TRBV18 and TRBJ2-2; 10 bases are a match to TRBD1. With V trimmed by 3 bases and J by 1 base, 8 bases remained unmatched. The CDR3 has 18 residues. The V gene's germline CDR1 is KGHSH and CDR2 LQKENI. CDR3 in amino acids: CASSPLDRGRRNTGELFF. The DNA of the CDR3 is TGTGCCAGCTCACCCCTCGACAGGGGGCGTCGGAACACCGGGGAGCTGTTTTTT.

The J gene is TRBJ1-2, the V gene TRBV4-3; D is unclear. The ends were cut back, 0 bases at V and 5 bases at J, with 13 bases in the middle. Germline CDR1 reads LGHNA; CDR2 reads YSLEER. This CDR3 is 15 amino acids long. CDR3 residues: CASSQDPIGVYGYTF. In DNA, the CDR3 is TGCGCCAGCAGCCAAGATCCAATAGGCGTGTATGGCTACACCTTC.

The J gene is TRBJ2-2, the V gene TRBV24-1, with D unclear. The CDR3 is 11 residues long. Germline V CDR1 and CDR2: KGHDR, SFDVKD. V was clipped by 10 bases and J by 4 bases, with 6 bases between them. Here the CDR3 reads CATTSTGELFF. CDR3 in DNA: TGTGCCACTACCTCCACCGGGGAGCTGTTTTTT.

This clone has a count of ten or more. The V gene is TRBV30, the J gene TRBJ2-1; D ambiguous. The CDR3 runs 11 residues. Germline V gene sequence: CDR1 GTSNPN, CDR2 SVGIG (reference sequence). The V and J ends lost 5 bases and 10 bases respectively, with 12 bases between them. CDR3: CAWSRSAEQFF. CDR3 coding DNA: TGTGCCTGGTCTAGATCGGCCGAGCAGTTCTTC.

This sequence joins TRBV28 and TRBJ1-5, with a possible D match to TRBD1 (5 bases). This CDR3 is built from 16 residues. V lost 2 bases and J 2 bases, leaving 13 bases between the germline ends. Per germline, CDR1 MDHEN and CDR2 SYDVKM. The CDR3 loop is CASSLQGTYGNQPQHF. As DNA, the CDR3 is TGTGCCAGCAGTTTACAGGGTACGTACGGCAATCAGCCCCAGCATTTT.

The rearrangement joins TRBV11-2 to TRBJ2-3; 8 nucleotides match TRBD2. CDR3 length: 16 amino acids. Per the germline V gene, CDR1 is SGHAT and CDR2 is FQNNGV. With V trimmed by 4 bases and J by 0 bases, 6 bases remained unmatched. The CDR3 bases are TGTGCCAGCAGCTACCTAGCGGGCCTTAGCACAGATACGCAGTATTTT. The encoded protein is CASSYLAGLSTDTQYF.

This sequence joins TRBV7-3 and TRBJ1-1; 7 bases are a match to TRBD1. This CDR3 contains 13 residues. V dropped 2 bases and J dropped 8; count of bases not matched to a gene: 5. Germline CDR1 SGHTA, CDR2 FQGTGA. This CDR3 reads CASSLGTAREAFF. The CDR3 nucleotides read TGTGCCAGCAGCTTAGGGACAGCAAGGGAAGCTTTCTTT.

The chain carries TRBV4-2 and TRBJ2-7; D possibly corresponds to TRBD1 (5 bases). Between the trimmed V and J ends, which lost 4 bases and 0 bases, there was a span of 10 bases. This CDR3 region has 14 residues. The germline CDR1 and CDR2 sequences are LGHNA and YNFKEQ. This chain's CDR3 is CASSLDIRSYEQYF. In nucleotides, the CDR3 is TGTGCCAGCAGCCTGGACATACGCTCCTACGAGCAGTACTTC.

In DNA form, the CDR3 reads TGTGCCAGCAGTTCGACTAGCGGGAGCTACGAGCAGTACTTC. This gives the protein CASSSTSGSYEQYF. The gene calls are TRBV6-6 and TRBJ2-7, with 12 bases identical to TRBD2. CDR1 is MNHNY, CDR2 SVGAGI, per germline (reference sequence). The CDR3 is made up of 14 amino acids. The V and J ends lost 4 bases and 3 bases, in that order; junction bases with no gene match: 1.

The rearrangement joins TRBV4-2 to TRBJ1-1; D is undetermined. This CDR3 is built from 13 residues. Germline V gives CDR1 LGHNA, CDR2 YNFKEQ. Trimming left V 5 bases short and J 5 bases short, with 12 bases between. The CDR3 loop is CASSDSGGTEAFF. For the CDR3, the DNA is TGTGCCAGCAGCGACTCGGGAGGGACTGAAGCTTTCTTT.

This sequence joins TRBV19 and TRBJ2-3, with TRBD2 identical over 8 bases. This CDR3 comprises 15 residues. V dropped 3 bases and J dropped 2; count of bases not matched to a gene: 4. Germline V gene lookup returns CDR1 LNHDA and CDR2 SQIVND (reference sequence). CDR3: CASSMAGGVTDTQYF. CDR3 in DNA: TGTGCCAGTAGTATGGCGGGAGGAGTCACAGATACGCAGTATTTT. The whole variable domain, filled in from reference TRBV19 and TRBJ2-3, reads DGGITQSPKYLFRKEGQNVTLSCEQNLNHDAMYWYRQDPGQGLRLIYYSQIVNDFQKGDIAEGYSVSREKKESFPLTVTSAQKNPTAFYLCASSMAGGVTDTQYFGPGTRLTVL.

V usage is TRBV18 and J usage is TRBJ1-3; D uncertain. CDR3 length equals 16 residues. In germline, CDR1 is KGHSH, CDR2 LQKENI. The ends were cut back, 5 bases at V and 7 bases at J, with 21 bases in the middle. In DNA, the CDR3 is TGTGCCAGCTCAGGACGGGAACCACCTCCGGGGAACACCATATATTTT. Its protein product is CASSGREPPPGNTIYF.

V is TRBV5-1 and J is TRBJ2-7, with 12 bases identical to TRBD1. The CDR3 is 15 residues long. J lost 5 bases, V lost 0 bases, and 3 bases had no gene match. CDR1 and CDR2 from the germline V gene are SGHRS and YFSETQ. CDR3 DNA sequence: TGCGCCAGCAGCTTGGCCGGGACAGGGGGCCACGAGCAGTACTTC. It is translated as CASSLAGTGGHEQYF.

V and J are TRBV7-9 and TRBJ2-7; 7 positions agree with TRBD2. There are 16 residues in the CDR3. The J segment lost 2 bases and the V segment lost 3 bases, leaving 10 bases of the junction unmatched. Germline CDR1 and CDR2: SEHNR and FQNEAQ (reference sequence). In DNA form, the CDR3 reads TGTGCCAGCAGCTTTGGTGGGAGGGCCCGGACCTACGAGCAGTACTTC. Protein product: CASSFGGRARTYEQYF.

As for this clone: One junction end does not reproduce the germline sequence, and a read error may be involved. V and J are TRBV20-1 and TRBJ2-5, with D possibly TRBD2 on 6 matching bases. Germline V gene lookup returns CDR1 DFQATT and CDR2 SNEGSKA (reference sequence). This CDR3 has 11 amino acids. CDR3 nucleotides: TGCAGCGCTAGCGCACAAGAGACCCAGTACTTC. Amino acids: CSASAQETQYF.

V usage is TRBV11-2 and J usage is TRBJ2-1; TRBD2 matches 7 bases. V was clipped by 1 base and J by 7 bases; unmatched bases: 4. The germline V gene has CDR1 SGHAT and CDR2 FQNNGV. There are 14 residues in the CDR3. CDR3 nucleotide sequence: TGTGCCAGCAGCTTAGGAGGCGGGAGTAATGAGCAGTTCTTC. Amino acids: CASSLGGGSNEQFF.

This clone was picked up a small number of times. V and J are TRBV2 and TRBJ1-6; the D gene is possibly TRBD1 (5 bases). The V end lost 7 bases, the J end lost 5 bases, and 9 bases lay between the germline ends. Germline V gives CDR1 SNHLY, CDR2 FYNNEI. CDR3 length: 13 amino acids. CDR3 nucleotide sequence: TGTGCCAGCATTGACAGAGATAATTCACCCCTCCACTTT. Its protein is CASIDRDNSPLHF. Using reference TRBV2 and TRBJ1-6 for the parts outside the CDR3, the full variable domain is EPEVTQTPSHQVTQMGQEVILRCVPISNHLYFYWYRQILGQKVEFLVSFYNNEISEKSEIFDDQFSVERPDGSNFTLKIRSTKLEDSAMYFCASIDRDNSPLHFGNGTRLTVT.

The rearrangement joins TRBV15 to TRBJ2-1; TRBD2 matches 7 bases. V lost 5 bases and J lost 15; bases outside the gene matches: 13. CDR3 size: 13 residues. Germline V lookup: CDR1 LNHNV, CDR2 YYDKDF (reference sequence). CDR3 nucleotide sequence: TGTGCCACCAGCCAAGATGGGACTACCTCGCCGTTCTTC. This translates into CATSQDGTTSPFF.

The V and J genes are TRBV29-1 and TRBJ1-5, with 12 bases matching TRBD1. The CDR3 contains 13 residues. Germline assignment: CDR1 SQVTM and CDR2 ANQGSEA. Trimming at V came to 4 bases and at J to 7 bases, leaving 2 bases not matched to a gene. CDR3 residues: CSVGGTGGQPQHF. CDR3 nucleotide sequence: TGCAGCGTTGGCGGGACAGGGGGCCAGCCCCAGCATTTT.

The chain uses TRBV28 and TRBJ1-3; 7 bases are a match to TRBD1. CDR1 is MDHEN and CDR2 is SYDVKM in the germline V gene. This CDR3 region has 15 residues. Germline trimming cut 5 bases from V and 2 bases from J; bases unmatched to any gene: 6. CDR3 in DNA: TGTGCCAGCAGTACAGGGGCCGCGACTGGAAACACCATATATTTT. Its protein is CASSTGAATGNTIYF. The full variable domain, in which reference TRBV28 and TRBJ1-3 provide the parts outside the CDR3, is DVKVTQSSRYLVKRTGEKVFLECVQDMDHENMFWYRQDPGLGLRLIYFSYDVKMKEKGDIPEGYSVSREKKERFSLILESASTNQTSMYLCASSTGAATGNTIYFGEGSWLTVV.

This rearrangement joins TRBV5-1 to TRBJ2-1; TRBD2 aligns across 13 bases. The CDR3 is 16 residues long. V was pared by 4 bases and J by 1 base, with 2 bases of the junction left unmatched. In germline, CDR1 is SGHRS, CDR2 YFSETQ. In DNA, the CDR3 is TGCGCCAGCAGCGCACTAGCGGGAGGGTCCTACAATGAGCAGTTCTTC. As protein: CASSALAGGSYNEQFF.